This TCR beta chain was sequenced for a study of shared clonotypes between healthy human individuals. TCRdb's copy holds only in-frame clones and misses some; the assay was immunoSEQ multiplex PCR. This sample has approximately 1,500,000 clones, with more than 95% found just once. CDR1 SGHRS and CDR2 YFSETQ come from the germline V gene. The CDR3 consists of 15 residues. The J segment lost 8 bases and the V segment lost 4 bases, leaving 4 bases of the junction unmatched. The sample consisted of naive CD4+ T cells sorted from blood. The subset: CD45RA+ positively selected. This receptor was obtained from a man younger than 45 in good health. This chain joins TRBV5-1 and TRBJ2-1; 15 nucleotides line up with TRBD2. CDR3 sequence: CASSRGLAGGDEQFF. Written as DNA, the CDR3 is TGCGCCAGCAGCCGGGGACTAGCGGGAGGAGATGAGCAGTTCTTC.